The rows below give T cell receptor beta chains drawn from one sample of a study of blood T cell repertoires in COVID-19. Sequencing used immunoSEQ multiplex PCR; TCRdb keeps in-frame clones, though not all of them. The repertoire includes approximately 91,000 clones, approximately 80% of them detected once, and around 17% sits in the top ten. The sequenced material came from peripheral blood. All receptors derive from a human donor in a cohort sampled during active COVID-19. The CDR3 runs from the conserved cysteine through the conserved F or W. Each record gives: CDR3 protein, CDR3 DNA, clone size, D gene, V gene, J gene. A D gene is named only where the DNA matches it firmly. Clone sizes are given selectively: once, few, many, or a class where the clone is expanded.

CASSLLPHTDTQYF,TGTGCCAGCAGCTTACTACCCCACACAGATACGCAGTATTTT,-,-,TRBV7-3,TRBJ2-3
CASTKDRAEQYF,TGTGCCAGCACCAAGGACAGGGCCGAGCAGTACTTC,-,TRBD1,TRBV11-2,TRBJ2-7
CASSQDQPGREQYF,TGTGCCAGCAGCCAAGATCAGCCAGGGAGGGAGCAGTACTTC,-,-,TRBV3-1/TRBV3-2,TRBJ2-7
CASSLYPPLRLLQYF,TGTGCCAGCAGCCTTTACCCCCCTCTGCGTCTTCTGCAGTACTTC,-,-,TRBV7-9,TRBJ2-7
CASSVGQAANYGYTF,TGTGCCAGTAGTGTCGGACAGGCAGCTAACTATGGCTACACCTTC,-,TRBD1,TRBV19,TRBJ1-2
CASTLGTPYEQYF,TGTGCCAGCACCCTGGGGACTCCCTACGAGCAGTACTTC,-,-,TRBV12-3/TRBV12-4,TRBJ2-7
CASSLSGGKYEQYF,TGTGCCAGCAGTCTAAGTGGCGGGAAATACGAGCAGTACTTC,-,-,TRBV6-2/TRBV6-3,TRBJ2-7
CASSEGRRRGLAGLFYEQYF,TGTGCCAGCAGTGAAGGGAGACGGCGGGGACTAGCGGGCCTCTTCTACGAGCAGTACTTC,-,TRBD2,TRBV6-1,TRBJ2-7
CASWPRARLSTQYF,TGTGCCAGCTGGCCCAGGGCGAGATTATCGACCCAGTACTTC,-,-,TRBV6-4,TRBJ2-5
CASSEEQGDNQPQHF,TGTGCCAGCAGTGAAGAACAGGGTGACAATCAGCCCCAGCATTTT,few,-,TRBV2,TRBJ1-5
CASSHTDRDRGYTF,TGTGCCAGCAGCCATACTGACAGGGATCGGGGCTACACCTTC,-,TRBD1,TRBV3-1/TRBV3-2,TRBJ1-2
CASSLEIGGFYGYTF,TGCGCCAGCAGCTTGGAAATTGGCGGATTTTATGGCTACACCTTC,once,-,TRBV5-1,TRBJ1-2
CASSHGQGAAGANVLTF,TGTGCCAGCAGTCACGGACAGGGGGCAGCTGGGGCCAACGTCCTGACTTTC,few,TRBD1,TRBV6-6,TRBJ2-6
CASSRTGTGAGYTF,TGTGCCAGCAGCCGTACCGGGACAGGCGCGGGCTACACCTTC,few,TRBD1,TRBV7-9,TRBJ1-2
CAWRTGGNTEAFF,TGTGCCTGGAGGACAGGGGGGAACACTGAAGCTTTCTTT,-,TRBD1,TRBV30,TRBJ1-1
CASSLQVMNTEAFF,TGTGCCAGCAGTTTACAGGTTATGAACACTGAAGCTTTCTTT,-,-,TRBV28,TRBJ1-1